This TCR beta chain was identified in a study of beta chain features in type 1 diabetes. Turning to the study itself: Patients did not differ from healthy donors in age, gender or cell yield. Whole-study findings and limits: Significant though moderate, a shortening of TCRB CDR3s appeared in all four CD4+ subsets of Type 1 diabetes patients.

Looked up from germline, CDR1 is SGHTA and CDR2 is FQGNSA. The CDR3 extends over 15 amino acids. V lost 2 bases to trimming and J lost 0 bases, with 8 bases between them. The single heparinised draw taken from each donor contained about 120 mL of blood on average. The investigators reverse transcribed all of the isolated RNA, so they sequenced expressed TCRB transcripts. Sequenced by immunoSEQ multiplex PCR; TCRdb stores in-frame clones only, minus some. Counted here are about 650,000 clones, 9.5% to 15% occurring once; the ten biggest clones make up roughly 0.12%. Only a few counts were recorded for this clone. The antigen remains unidentified.

This receptor was obtained from a man aged 25-45 years with type 1 diabetes. What was sequenced was naive CD4+ T cells from blood. The gene calls are TRBV7-2 and TRBJ1-5; maybe TRBD1 (5 bases). For the CDR3, the DNA is TGTGCCAGCAGCTTACTACAGGATAGCAATCAGCCCCAGCATTTT. Translation gives CASSLLQDSNQPQHF.